Sequencing of this T cell receptor (beta chain) was carried out in a study of CD8+CD57+ T cells in acquired aplastic anemia. Across the study: The average for DNA from sorted CD4+ and CD8+ cells was 2.5 to 4 ug.

Patients chosen for sequencing had CD8+CD57+ cells that had expanded, as shown by flow cytometry. The CDR3 is made up of 15 amino acids. Germline V lookup: CDR1 SNHLY, CDR2 FYNNEI. The study profiled TCR beta VDJ and CDR3 using genomic DNA as template. TCRdb itself ran the reads through MiXCR, one entry per CDR3 protein. The profile shows about 260,000 distinct CDR3 sequences, 82% of them singletons. For this clonotype: One end of the junction fails to match germline, which may point to a read error.

Sequences were obtained from sorted CD4+, CD8+, or CD8+CD57+ T cells (not recorded which) from PBMCs. The rearrangement uses TRBV2 and TRBJ2-2, with D tentatively TRBD2 (7 bases). The clonotype comes from a human donor with aplastic anemia. The CDR3 DNA reads TGTGCCAGCAGTGGGGTGGGGGGGGCGAACACTGAGGTGTTCTTT. It specifies CASSGVGGANTEVFF.